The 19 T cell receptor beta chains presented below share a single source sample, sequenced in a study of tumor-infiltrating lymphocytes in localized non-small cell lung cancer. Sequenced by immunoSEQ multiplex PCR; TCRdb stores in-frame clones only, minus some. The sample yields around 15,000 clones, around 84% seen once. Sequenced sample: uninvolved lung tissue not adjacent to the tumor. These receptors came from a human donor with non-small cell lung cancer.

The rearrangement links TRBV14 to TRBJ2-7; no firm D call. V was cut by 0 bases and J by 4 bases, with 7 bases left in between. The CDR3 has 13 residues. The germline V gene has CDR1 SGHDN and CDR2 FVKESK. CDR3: CASSQELIYEQYF. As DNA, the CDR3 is TGTGCCAGCAGCCAAGAACTGATTTACGAGCAGTACTTC.

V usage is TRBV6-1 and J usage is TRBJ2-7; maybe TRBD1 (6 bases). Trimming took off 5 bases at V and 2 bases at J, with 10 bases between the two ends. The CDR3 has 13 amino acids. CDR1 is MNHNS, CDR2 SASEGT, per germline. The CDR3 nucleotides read TGTGCCAGCAGTTTGGACAGCGCCTACGAGCAGTACTTC. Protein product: CASSLDSAYEQYF.

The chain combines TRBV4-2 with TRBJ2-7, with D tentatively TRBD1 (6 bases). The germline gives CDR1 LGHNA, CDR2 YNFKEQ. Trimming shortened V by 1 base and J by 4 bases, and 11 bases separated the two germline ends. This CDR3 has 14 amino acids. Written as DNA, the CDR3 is TGTGCCAGCAGCCAAGTGGGGGCCTTTTACGAGCAGTACTTC. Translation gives CASSQVGAFYEQYF.

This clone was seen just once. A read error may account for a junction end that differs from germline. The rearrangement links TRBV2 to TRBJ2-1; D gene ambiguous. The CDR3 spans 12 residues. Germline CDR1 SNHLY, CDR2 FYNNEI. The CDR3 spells CASSEGYNEQFF. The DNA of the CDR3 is TGTGCCAGCAGCGAAGGGTACAATGAGCAGTTCTTC.

CDR3 residues: CASSSVVGGSRNQPQHF. For the CDR3, the DNA is TGTGCCAGCAGTTCGGTTGTAGGGGGGAGTCGCAATCAGCCCCAGCATTTT. V usage is TRBV28 and J usage is TRBJ1-5, with a possible D match to TRBD1 (6 bases). CDR1 is MDHEN, CDR2 SYDVKM, per germline. This CDR3 is built from 17 residues. Trimming stripped 4 bases from V and 2 bases from J, with 18 bases between.

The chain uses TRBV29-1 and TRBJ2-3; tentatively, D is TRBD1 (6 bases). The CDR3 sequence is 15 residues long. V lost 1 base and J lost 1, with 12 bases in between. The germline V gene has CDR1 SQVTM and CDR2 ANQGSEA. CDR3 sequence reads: CSVEGTEGGTDTQYF. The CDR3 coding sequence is TGCAGCGTTGAAGGGACAGAGGGCGGCACAGATACGCAGTATTTT.

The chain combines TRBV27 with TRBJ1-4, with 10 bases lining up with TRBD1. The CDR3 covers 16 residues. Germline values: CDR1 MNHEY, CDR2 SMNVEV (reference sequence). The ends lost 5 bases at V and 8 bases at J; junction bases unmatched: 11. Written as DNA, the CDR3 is TGTGCCAGCAGTACCCCCGGGACAGGGGCAGGAGAAAAACTGTTTTTT. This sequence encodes CASSTPGTGAGEKLFF.

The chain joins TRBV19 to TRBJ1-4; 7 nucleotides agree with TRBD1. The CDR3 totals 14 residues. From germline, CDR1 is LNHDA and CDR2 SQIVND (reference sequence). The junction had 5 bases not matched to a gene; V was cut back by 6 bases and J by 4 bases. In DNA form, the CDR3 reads TGTGCCAGTAGGAGGGACAGACTTAATGAAAAACTGTTTTTT. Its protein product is CASRRDRLNEKLFF.

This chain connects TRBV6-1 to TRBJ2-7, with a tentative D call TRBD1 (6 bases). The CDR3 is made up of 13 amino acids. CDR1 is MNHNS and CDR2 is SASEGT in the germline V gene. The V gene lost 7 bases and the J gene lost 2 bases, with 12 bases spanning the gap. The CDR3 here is CASIGTPPYEQYF. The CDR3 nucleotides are TGTGCCAGCATAGGGACACCACCCTACGAGCAGTACTTC.

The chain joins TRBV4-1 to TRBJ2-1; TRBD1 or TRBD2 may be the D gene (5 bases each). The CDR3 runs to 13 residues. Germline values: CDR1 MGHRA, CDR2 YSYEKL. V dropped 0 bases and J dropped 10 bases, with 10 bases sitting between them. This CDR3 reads CASSQDNWGEQFF. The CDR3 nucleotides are TGCGCCAGCAGCCAAGATAACTGGGGGGAGCAGTTCTTC.

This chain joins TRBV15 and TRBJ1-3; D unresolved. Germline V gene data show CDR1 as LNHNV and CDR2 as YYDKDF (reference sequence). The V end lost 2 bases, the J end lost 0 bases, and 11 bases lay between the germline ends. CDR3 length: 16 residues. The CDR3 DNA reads TGTGCCACCAGCAGAACGGTGCAAGACTCTGGAAACACCATATATTTT. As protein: CATSRTVQDSGNTIYF. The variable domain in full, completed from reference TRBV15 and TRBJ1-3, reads DAMVIQNPRYQVTQFGKPVTLSCSQTLNHNVMYWYQQKSSQAPKLLFHYYDKDFNNEADTPDNFQSRRPNTSFCFLDIRSPGLGDTAMYLCATSRTVQDSGNTIYFGEGSWLTVV.

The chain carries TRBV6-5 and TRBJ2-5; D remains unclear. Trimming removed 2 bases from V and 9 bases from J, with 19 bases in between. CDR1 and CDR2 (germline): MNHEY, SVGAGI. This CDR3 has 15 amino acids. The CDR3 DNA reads TGTGCCAGCAGTTACCAGTCGACCGGAACGATGGCCCAGTACTTC. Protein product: CASSYQSTGTMAQYF.

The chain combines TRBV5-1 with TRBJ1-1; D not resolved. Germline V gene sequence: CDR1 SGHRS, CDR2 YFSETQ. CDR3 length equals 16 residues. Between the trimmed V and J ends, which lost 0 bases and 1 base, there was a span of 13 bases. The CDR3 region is CASSLGVPIENTEAFF. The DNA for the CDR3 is TGCGCCAGCAGCTTGGGGGTACCCATAGAGAACACTGAAGCTTTCTTT. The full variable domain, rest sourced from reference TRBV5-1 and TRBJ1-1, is KAGVTQTPRYLIKTRGQQVTLSCSPISGHRSVSWYQQTPGQGLQFLFEYFSETQRNKGNFPGRFSGRQFSNSRSEMNVSTLELGDSALYLCASSLGVPIENTEAFFGQGTRLTVV.

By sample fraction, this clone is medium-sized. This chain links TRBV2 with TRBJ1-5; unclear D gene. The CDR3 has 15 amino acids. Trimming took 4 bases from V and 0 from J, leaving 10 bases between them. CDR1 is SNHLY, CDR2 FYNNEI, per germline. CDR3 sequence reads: CASSGGSDSNQPQHF. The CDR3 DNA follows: TGTGCCAGCAGTGGAGGATCGGATAGCAATCAGCCCCAGCATTTT.

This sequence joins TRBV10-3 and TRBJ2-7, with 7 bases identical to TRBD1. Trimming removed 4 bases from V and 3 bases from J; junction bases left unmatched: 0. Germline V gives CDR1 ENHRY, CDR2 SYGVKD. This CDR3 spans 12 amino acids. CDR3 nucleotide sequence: TGTGCCATCAGTGCAGGGGGCTACGAGCAGTACTTC. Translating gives CAISAGGYEQYF.

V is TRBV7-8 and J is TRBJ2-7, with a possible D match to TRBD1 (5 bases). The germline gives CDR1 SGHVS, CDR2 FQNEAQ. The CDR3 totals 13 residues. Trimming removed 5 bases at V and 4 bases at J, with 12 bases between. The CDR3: CASSPETVYEQYF. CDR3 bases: TGTGCCAGCAGCCCCGAGACAGTATACGAGCAGTACTTC.

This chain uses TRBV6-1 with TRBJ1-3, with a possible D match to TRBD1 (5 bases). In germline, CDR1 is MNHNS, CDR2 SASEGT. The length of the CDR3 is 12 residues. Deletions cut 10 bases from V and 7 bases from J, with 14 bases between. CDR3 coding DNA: TGTGCCACCGAGACAGAGGGGAACACCATATATTTT. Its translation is CATETEGNTIYF.

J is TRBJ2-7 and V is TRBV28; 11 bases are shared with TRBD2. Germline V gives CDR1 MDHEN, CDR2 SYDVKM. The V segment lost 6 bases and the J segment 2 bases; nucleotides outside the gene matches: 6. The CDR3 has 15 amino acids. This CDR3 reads CASRTLSGRAYEQYF. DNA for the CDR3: TGTGCCAGCAGAACTCTTAGCGGGAGGGCCTACGAGCAGTACTTC.

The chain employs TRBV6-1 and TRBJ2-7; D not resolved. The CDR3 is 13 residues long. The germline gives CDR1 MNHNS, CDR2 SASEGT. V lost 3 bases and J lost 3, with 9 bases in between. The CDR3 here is CASSDGRLYEQYF. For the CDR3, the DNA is TGTGCCAGCAGTGACGGTCGGCTCTACGAGCAGTACTTC.